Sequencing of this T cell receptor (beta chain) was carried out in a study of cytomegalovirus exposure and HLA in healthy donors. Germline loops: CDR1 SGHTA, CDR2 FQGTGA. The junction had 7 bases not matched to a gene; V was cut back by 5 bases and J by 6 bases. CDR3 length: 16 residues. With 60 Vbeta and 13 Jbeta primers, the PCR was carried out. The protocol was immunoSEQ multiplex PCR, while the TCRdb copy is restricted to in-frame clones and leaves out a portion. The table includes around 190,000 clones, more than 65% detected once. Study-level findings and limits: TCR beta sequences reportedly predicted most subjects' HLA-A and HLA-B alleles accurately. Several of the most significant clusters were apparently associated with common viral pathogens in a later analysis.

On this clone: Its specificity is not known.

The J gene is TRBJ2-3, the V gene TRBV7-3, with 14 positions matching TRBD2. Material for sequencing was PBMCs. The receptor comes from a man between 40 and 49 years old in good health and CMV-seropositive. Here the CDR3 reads CASSRGRLAGGDTQYF. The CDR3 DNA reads TGTGCCAGCAGCCGCGGAAGACTAGCGGGAGGGGATACGCAGTATTTT.